The rows below give T cell receptor beta chains drawn from one sample of a study of cytomegalovirus exposure and HLA in healthy donors. Sequencing was performed with immunoSEQ multiplex PCR; in TCRdb, only in-frame clones are kept and a portion is missing. This table holds 100,000 or so clones, roughly 88% found once. Sequencing was performed on PBMCs. These receptors all come from a woman younger than 35 in good health and CMV-seronegative. Both conserved end residues are part of each CDR3. The D gene is left open where the match is weak. Part of the rows lack a size; the others show once, few, many or a class for expanded clones.

J gene | clone size | V gene | D gene | CDR3 protein | CDR3 DNA
TRBJ2-1 | - | TRBV19 | TRBD1 | CASSIQGAQEQFF | TGTGCCAGTAGTATACAGGGGGCGCAGGAGCAGTTCTTC
TRBJ2-7 | - | TRBV28 | - | CASSPTGLYDEQYF | TGTGCCAGCAGTCCTACAGGGTTATACGACGAGCAGTACTTC
TRBJ2-7 | - | TRBV28 | - | CASSLYQETYEQYF | TGTGCCAGCAGTTTATATCAGGAAACCTACGAGCAGTACTTC
TRBJ2-2 | - | TRBV5-8 | TRBD1 | CASSLRAGGLRELFF | TGTGCCAGCAGCTTGCGTGCAGGGGGTCTTAGGGAGCTGTTTTTT
TRBJ2-7 | - | TRBV28 | TRBD1 | CASRLDRTSVYEQYF | TGTGCCAGCAGGTTGGACAGGACCTCGGTTTACGAGCAGTACTTC
TRBJ2-3 | once | TRBV27 | TRBD2 | CASSLSASGGTDTQYF | TGTGCCAGCAGTTTATCGGCGAGCGGGGGCACAGATACGCAGTATTTT
TRBJ2-3 | - | TRBV7-9 | TRBD2 | CASTASGVTDTQYF | TGTGCCAGCACCGCTAGCGGTGTAACAGATACGCAGTATTTT
TRBJ2-7 | - | TRBV6-6 | TRBD1 | CASSLGSDRATYEQYF | TGTGCCAGCAGTTTAGGTTCGGACAGGGCTACCTACGAGCAGTACTTC
TRBJ2-7 | - | TRBV10-1 | - | CASTILTRGVEQYF | TGCGCCAGCACCATCCTGACTAGAGGGGTCGAGCAGTACTTC
TRBJ2-2 | - | TRBV28 | TRBD1 | CASQPSQGAGGELFF | TGTGCCAGCCAGCCCTCACAGGGGGCGGGGGGGGAGCTGTTTTTT
TRBJ2-3 | - | TRBV28 | TRBD2 | CASSLWSGRAPSTDTQYF | TGTGCCAGCAGTTTATGGAGCGGGAGGGCCCCTAGCACAGATACGCAGTATTTT
TRBJ1-6 | - | TRBV25-1 | TRBD1 | CASSDRTGEVSPLHF | TGTGCCAGCAGTGACCGGACAGGGGAGGTTTCACCCCTCCACTTT
TRBJ1-5 | - | TRBV7-9 | - | CASSLERQPQHF | TGTGCCAGCAGCTTAGAGCGGCAGCCCCAGCATTTT
TRBJ2-7 | - | TRBV30 | TRBD1 | CAWSWGDRGLEQYF | TGTGCCTGGAGCTGGGGGGACAGGGGCCTCGAGCAGTACTTC
TRBJ2-7 | - | TRBV4-3 | - | CASSQDGVDPLGEQYF | TGCGCCAGCAGCCAAGACGGGGTGGATCCCTTGGGCGAGCAGTACTTC
TRBJ1-4 | once | TRBV28 | - | CASTTPGGIGEKLFF | TGTGCCAGCACCACCCCCGGGGGAATCGGTGAAAAACTGTTTTTT
TRBJ1-2 | - | TRBV11-2 | TRBD1 | CASSLETGGYYGYTF | TGTGCCAGCAGCTTAGAGACAGGGGGGTACTATGGCTACACCTTC
TRBJ2-3 | - | TRBV19 | TRBD2 | CASGTRGDTQYF | TGTGCCAGTGGGACGCGGGGGGATACGCAGTATTTT
TRBJ2-3 | - | TRBV19 | - | CASHSHRGYTDTQYF | TGTGCCAGTCACTCACATCGCGGGTACACAGATACGCAGTATTTT
TRBJ1-1 | - | TRBV7-9 | - | CASSLKSREAFF | TGTGCCAGCAGCTTAAAGTCGCGTGAAGCTTTCTTT
TRBJ1-1 | - | TRBV2 | TRBD1 | CASSGQGEFTEAFF | TGTGCCAGCAGTGGACAGGGGGAGTTCACTGAAGCTTTCTTT
TRBJ2-5 | - | TRBV2 | TRBD2 | CASSESTSGVGTQYF | TGTGCTAGCAGTGAATCGACTAGCGGGGTGGGGACCCAGTACTTC
TRBJ1-6 | - | TRBV9 | TRBD1 | CASSKPGGDRGNSHSPLHF | TGTGCCAGCTCTAAGCCTGGGGGGGACAGGGGGAACTCCCACTCACCCCTCCACTTT
TRBJ1-2 | - | TRBV2 | - | CASSGRAPYGYTF | TGTGCCAGCTCGGGCAGGGCCCCATATGGCTACACCTTC
TRBJ2-7 | - | TRBV21-1 | - | CASTKGRAGAYEQYF | TGTGCCAGCACCAAGGGGCGGGCAGGGGCCTACGAGCAGTACTTC
TRBJ2-5 | - | TRBV4-3 | TRBD1 | CASSQVPPGQGGETQYF | TGCGCCAGCAGCCAAGTCCCCCCGGGACAGGGAGGAGAGACCCAGTACTTC
TRBJ2-7 | - | TRBV5-1 | - | CASSPYRDSYEQYF | TGCGCCAGCAGCCCCTACCGGGATTCCTACGAGCAGTACTTC
TRBJ2-3 | - | TRBV15 | - | CATSRALVTYGGDTQYF | TGTGCCACCAGCAGAGCTTTAGTCACTTACGGCGGGGATACGCAGTATTTT
TRBJ2-3 | - | TRBV2 | - | CASSGPYTQYF | TGTGCCAGCAGTGGGCCCTATACGCAGTATTTT
TRBJ2-7 | - | TRBV7-9 | TRBD2 | CASSPSLAESSYEQYF | TGTGCCAGCAGCCCATCACTAGCGGAGAGCTCCTACGAGCAGTACTTC
TRBJ2-2 | - | TRBV27 | - | CASSFHGTGNTGELFF | TGTGCCAGCAGTTTTCACGGAACGGGGAACACCGGGGAGCTGTTTTTT
TRBJ2-3 | - | TRBV6-1 | - | CATSGVRDTDTQYF | TGTGCCACCTCAGGGGTTCGGGACACAGATACGCAGTATTTT
TRBJ2-3 | - | TRBV5-1 | - | CASSLAAGHIDTQYF | TGCGCCAGCAGCTTGGCGGCAGGGCACATTGATACGCAGTATTTT
TRBJ2-3 | - | TRBV4-3 | - | CASSQDRSTDTQYF | TGCGCCAGCAGCCAAGATCGGAGCACAGATACGCAGTATTTT
TRBJ2-2 | many | TRBV6-1 | TRBD2 | CASSPGLANTGELFF | TGTGCCAGCAGTCCGGGACTAGCTAACACCGGGGAGCTGTTTTTT
TRBJ2-7 | - | TRBV19 | TRBD1 | CASSSQGAGEQYF | TGTGCCAGTAGTTCACAGGGGGCGGGCGAGCAGTACTTC
TRBJ2-1 | once | TRBV19 | - | CASSLPGQSSYNEQFF | TGTGCCAGTAGCCTCCCAGGGCAGAGCTCCTACAATGAGCAGTTCTTC
TRBJ1-2 | - | TRBV15 | - | CATSRDIGGRGYTF | TGTGCCACCAGCAGAGATATTGGGGGCCGAGGCTACACCTTC
TRBJ1-1 | once | TRBV19 | TRBD1 | CASSPLRTGGYTEAFF | TGTGCCAGTAGTCCACTCCGGACAGGGGGCTACACTGAAGCTTTCTTT
TRBJ2-1 | - | TRBV19 | - | CASSMGRNEQFF | TGTGCCAGTAGTATGGGCAGAAATGAGCAGTTCTTC
TRBJ2-1 | - | TRBV29-1 | TRBD2 | CSVRLAGEQFF | TGCAGCGTTCGACTAGCGGGAGAGCAGTTCTTC
TRBJ1-6 | - | TRBV9 | - | CASSAGNSPLHF | TGTGCCAGCAGCGCAGGGAATTCACCCCTCCACTTT
TRBJ2-7 | - | TRBV6-5 | TRBD1 | CASSYNRGQYEQYF | TGTGCCAGCAGTTACAACAGGGGGCAGTACGAGCAGTACTTC
TRBJ1-3 | - | TRBV6-5 | TRBD1 | CASSLGGTGGNTIYF | TGTGCCAGCAGTCTCGGGGGGACAGGGGGAAACACCATATATTTT
TRBJ1-1 | once | TRBV7-8 | - | CASRLMTANLNTEAFF | TGTGCCAGCAGACTCATGACAGCTAATCTGAACACTGAAGCTTTCTTT
TRBJ2-5 | - | TRBV28 | TRBD2 | CASSLGGTSGRLGETQYF | TGTGCCAGCAGTTTAGGGGGGACTAGCGGGAGGTTGGGAGAGACCCAGTACTTC
TRBJ2-3 | once | TRBV11-1 | - | CASSFPTTPSENTDTQYF | TGTGCCAGCAGCTTCCCAACCACCCCCTCGGAGAACACAGATACGCAGTATTTT
TRBJ2-7 | - | TRBV11-2 | TRBD2 | CASSLGGGRYEQYF | TGTGCCAGCAGCCTAGGCGGGGGGCGGTACGAGCAGTACTTC
TRBJ1-1 | - | TRBV28 | - | CASSPHSSQGNTEAFF | TGTGCCAGCAGTCCCCATTCTAGTCAGGGAAACACTGAAGCTTTCTTT
TRBJ2-2 | few | TRBV5-1 | TRBD2 | CASSPGAGVVFESGELFF | TGCGCCAGCAGCCCGGGCGCGGGAGTGGTCTTTGAGTCCGGGGAGCTGTTTTTT
TRBJ1-3 | few | TRBV6-5 | - | CASSFTGYGNTIYF | TGTGCCAGCAGTTTTACAGGTTATGGAAACACCATATATTTT
TRBJ2-7 | - | TRBV28 | TRBD2 | CASSFPSGREQYF | TGTGCCAGCAGTTTTCCTAGCGGGAGGGAGCAGTACTTC